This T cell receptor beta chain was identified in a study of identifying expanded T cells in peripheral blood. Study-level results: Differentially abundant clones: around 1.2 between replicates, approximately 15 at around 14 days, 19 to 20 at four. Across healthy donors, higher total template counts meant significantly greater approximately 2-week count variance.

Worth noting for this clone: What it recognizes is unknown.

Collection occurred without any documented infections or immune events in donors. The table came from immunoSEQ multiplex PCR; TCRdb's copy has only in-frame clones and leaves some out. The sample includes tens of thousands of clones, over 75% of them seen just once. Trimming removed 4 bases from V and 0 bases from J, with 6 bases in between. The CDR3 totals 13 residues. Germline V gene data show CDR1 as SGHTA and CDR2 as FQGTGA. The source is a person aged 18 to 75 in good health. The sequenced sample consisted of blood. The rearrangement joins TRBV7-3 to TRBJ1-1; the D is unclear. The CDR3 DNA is TGTGCCAGCAGCTCCTCAATGAACACTGAAGCTTTCTTT. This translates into CASSSSMNTEAFF. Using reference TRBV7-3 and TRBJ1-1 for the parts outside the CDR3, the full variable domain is GAGVSQTPSNKVTEKGKYVELRCDPISGHTALYWYRQSLGQGPEFLIYFQGTGAADDSGLPNDRFFAVRPEGSVSTLKIQRTERGDSAVYLCASSSSMNTEAFFGQGTRLTVV.